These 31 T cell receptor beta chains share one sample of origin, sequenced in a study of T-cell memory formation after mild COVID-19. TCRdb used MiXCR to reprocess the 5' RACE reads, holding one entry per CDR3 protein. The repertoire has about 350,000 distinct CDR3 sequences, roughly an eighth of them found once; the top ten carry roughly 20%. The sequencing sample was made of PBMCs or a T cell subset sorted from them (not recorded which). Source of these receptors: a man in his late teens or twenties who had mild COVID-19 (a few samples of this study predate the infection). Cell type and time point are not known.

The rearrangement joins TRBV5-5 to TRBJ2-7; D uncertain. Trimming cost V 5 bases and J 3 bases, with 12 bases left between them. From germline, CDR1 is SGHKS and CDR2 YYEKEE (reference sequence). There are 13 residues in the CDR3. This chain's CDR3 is CASRAGPHYEQYV. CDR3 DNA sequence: TGTGCCAGCAGGGCCGGTCCCCACTACGAGCAGTACGTC.

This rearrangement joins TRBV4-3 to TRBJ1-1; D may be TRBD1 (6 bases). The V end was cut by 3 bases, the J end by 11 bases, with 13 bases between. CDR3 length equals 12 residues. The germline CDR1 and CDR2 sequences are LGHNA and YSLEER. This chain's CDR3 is CASSHQGGLAFF. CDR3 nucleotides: TGCGCCAGCAGCCACCAAGGGGGATTGGCTTTCTTT.

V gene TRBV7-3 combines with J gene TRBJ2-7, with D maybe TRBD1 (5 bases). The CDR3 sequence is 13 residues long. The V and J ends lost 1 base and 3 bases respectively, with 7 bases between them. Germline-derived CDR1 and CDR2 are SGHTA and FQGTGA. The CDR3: CASSLSQGYEQYV. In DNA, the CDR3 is TGTGCCAGCAGCTTAAGTCAGGGCTACGAGCAGTACGTC.

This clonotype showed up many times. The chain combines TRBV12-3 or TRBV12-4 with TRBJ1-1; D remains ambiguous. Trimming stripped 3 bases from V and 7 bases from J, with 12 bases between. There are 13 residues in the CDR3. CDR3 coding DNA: TGTGCCAGCAGTTTTGACCCCCCCTTTGAAGCTTTCTTT. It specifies CASSFDPPFEAFF.

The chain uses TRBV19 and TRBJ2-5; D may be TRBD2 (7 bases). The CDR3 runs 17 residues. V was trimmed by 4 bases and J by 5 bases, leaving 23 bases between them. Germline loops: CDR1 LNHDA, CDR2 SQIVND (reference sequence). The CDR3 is CASSTPRGTGGTETQYF. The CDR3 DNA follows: TGTGCCAGTAGTACTCCCAGGGGTACCGGGGGGACCGAGACCCAGTACTTC.

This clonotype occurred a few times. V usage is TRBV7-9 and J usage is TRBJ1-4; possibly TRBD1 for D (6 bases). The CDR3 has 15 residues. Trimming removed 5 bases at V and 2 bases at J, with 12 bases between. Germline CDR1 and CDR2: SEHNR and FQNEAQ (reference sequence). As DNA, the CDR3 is TGTGCCAGCAGCCCCGGACAGCCTACTAATGAAAAACTGTTTTTT. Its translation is CASSPGQPTNEKLFF.

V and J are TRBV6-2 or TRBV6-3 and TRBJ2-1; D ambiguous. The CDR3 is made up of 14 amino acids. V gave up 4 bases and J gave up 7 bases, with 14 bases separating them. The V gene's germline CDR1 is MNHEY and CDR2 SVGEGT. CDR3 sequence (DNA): TGTGCCAGCAGTTTTAGTCCCTATCGGAATGAGCAGTTCTTC. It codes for CASSFSPYRNEQFF.

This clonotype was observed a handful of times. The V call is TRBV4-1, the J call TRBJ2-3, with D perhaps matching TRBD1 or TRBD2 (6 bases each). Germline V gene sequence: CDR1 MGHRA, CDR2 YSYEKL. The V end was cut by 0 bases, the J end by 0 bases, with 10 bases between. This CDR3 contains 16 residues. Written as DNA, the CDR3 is TGCGCCAGCAGCCAAGATAGGGGGGAGAGCACAGATACGCAGTATTTT. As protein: CASSQDRGESTDTQYF.

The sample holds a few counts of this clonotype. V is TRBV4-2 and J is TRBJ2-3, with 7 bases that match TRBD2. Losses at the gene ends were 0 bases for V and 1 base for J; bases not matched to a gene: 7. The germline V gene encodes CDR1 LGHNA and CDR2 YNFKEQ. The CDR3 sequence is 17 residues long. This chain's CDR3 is CASSQDPWAGGTDTQYF. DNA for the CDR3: TGTGCCAGCAGCCAAGATCCCTGGGCGGGGGGCACAGATACGCAGTATTTT.

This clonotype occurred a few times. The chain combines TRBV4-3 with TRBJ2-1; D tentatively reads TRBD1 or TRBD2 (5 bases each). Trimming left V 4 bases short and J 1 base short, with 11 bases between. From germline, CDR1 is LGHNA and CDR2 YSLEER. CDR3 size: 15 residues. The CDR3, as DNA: TGCGCCAGCAGCCCAGGGACCCCGTCCTACAATGAGCAGTTCTTC. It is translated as CASSPGTPSYNEQFF.

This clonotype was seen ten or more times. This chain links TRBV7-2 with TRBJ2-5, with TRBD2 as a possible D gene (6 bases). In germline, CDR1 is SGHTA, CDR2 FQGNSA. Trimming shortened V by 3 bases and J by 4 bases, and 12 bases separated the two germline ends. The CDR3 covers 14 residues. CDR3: CASSLRRGGETQYF. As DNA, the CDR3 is TGTGCCAGCAGCTTGCGAAGGGGAGGAGAGACCCAGTACTTC.

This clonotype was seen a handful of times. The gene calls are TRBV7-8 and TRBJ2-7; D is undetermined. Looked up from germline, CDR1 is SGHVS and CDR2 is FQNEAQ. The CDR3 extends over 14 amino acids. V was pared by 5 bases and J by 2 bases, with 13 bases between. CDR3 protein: CASSRKDGAYEQYV. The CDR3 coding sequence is TGTGCCAGCAGCCGCAAGGACGGAGCCTACGAGCAGTACGTC.

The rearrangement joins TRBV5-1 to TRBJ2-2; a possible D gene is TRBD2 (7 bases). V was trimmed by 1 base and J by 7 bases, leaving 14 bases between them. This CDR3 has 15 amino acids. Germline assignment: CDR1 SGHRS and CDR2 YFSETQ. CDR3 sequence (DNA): TGCGCCAGCAGCTTGCGGGCGGGGGCCGTCGGGGAGCTGTTTTTT. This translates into CASSLRAGAVGELFF.

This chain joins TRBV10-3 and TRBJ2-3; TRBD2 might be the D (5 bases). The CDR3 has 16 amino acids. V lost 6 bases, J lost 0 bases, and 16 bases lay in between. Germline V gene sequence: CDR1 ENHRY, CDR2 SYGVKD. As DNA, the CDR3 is TGTGCCATCAGGGAGCGGCTACAATCTAGCACAGATACGCAGTATTTT. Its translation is CAIRERLQSSTDTQYF.

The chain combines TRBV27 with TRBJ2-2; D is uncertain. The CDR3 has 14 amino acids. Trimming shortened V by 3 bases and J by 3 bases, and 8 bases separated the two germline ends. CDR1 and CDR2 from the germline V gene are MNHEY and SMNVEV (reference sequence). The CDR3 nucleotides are TGTGCCAGCAGTTTTTTGGGCGACACCGGGGAGCTGTTTTTT. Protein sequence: CASSFLGDTGELFF.

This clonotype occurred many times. The CDR3 region has the DNA TGCAGTGCTAGCGGGGCCCAGGGTCAGCCCCAGCATTTT. Translated, it gives CSASGAQGQPQHF. The genes are TRBV20-1 and TRBJ1-5; D possibly corresponds to TRBD1 (5 bases). Per germline, CDR1 DFQATT and CDR2 SNEGSKA (reference sequence). The ends were cut back, 3 bases at V and 6 bases at J, with 12 bases in the middle. This CDR3 has 13 amino acids.

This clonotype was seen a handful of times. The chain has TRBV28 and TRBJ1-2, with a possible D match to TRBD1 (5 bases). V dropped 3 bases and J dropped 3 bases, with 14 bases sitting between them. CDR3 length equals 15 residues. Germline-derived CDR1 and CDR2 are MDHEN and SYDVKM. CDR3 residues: CASSFAGLADYGYTF. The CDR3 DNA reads TGTGCCAGCAGTTTCGCAGGGTTGGCGGACTATGGCTACACCTTC.

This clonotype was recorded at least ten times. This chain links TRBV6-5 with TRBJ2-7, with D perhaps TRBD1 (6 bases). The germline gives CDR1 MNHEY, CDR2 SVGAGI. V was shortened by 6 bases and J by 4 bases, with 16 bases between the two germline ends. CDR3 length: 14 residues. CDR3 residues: CASRPTGWRYEQYV. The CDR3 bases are TGTGCCAGCAGACCCACAGGGTGGCGATACGAGCAGTACGTC.

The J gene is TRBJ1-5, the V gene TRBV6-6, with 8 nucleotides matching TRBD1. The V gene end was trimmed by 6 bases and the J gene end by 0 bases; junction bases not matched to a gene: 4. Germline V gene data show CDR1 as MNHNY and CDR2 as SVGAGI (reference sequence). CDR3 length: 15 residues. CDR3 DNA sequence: TGTGCCAGCAGGGGACAGGCTCATAGCAATCAGCCCCAGCATTTT. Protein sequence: CASRGQAHSNQPQHF.

CDR3 bases: TGTGCCAGCAGCCAAGCAACAGGGGGGCCTGGAAACACCATATATTTT. Encoded protein: CASSQATGGPGNTIYF. The chain is built from TRBV3-1 and TRBJ1-3; 8 bases fit TRBD1. Germline V gene lookup returns CDR1 LGHDT and CDR2 YNNKEL (reference sequence). The trim removed 1 base at V and 2 bases at J, leaving 4 bases unmatched. The CDR3 is 16 amino acids.

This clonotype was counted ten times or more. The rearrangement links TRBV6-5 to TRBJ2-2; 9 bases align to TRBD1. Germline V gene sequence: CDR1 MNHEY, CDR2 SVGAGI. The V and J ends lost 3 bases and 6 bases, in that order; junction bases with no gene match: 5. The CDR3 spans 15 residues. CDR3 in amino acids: CASSYGTGLPGELFF. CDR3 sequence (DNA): TGTGCCAGCAGTTATGGGACAGGGCTTCCCGGGGAGCTGTTTTTT.

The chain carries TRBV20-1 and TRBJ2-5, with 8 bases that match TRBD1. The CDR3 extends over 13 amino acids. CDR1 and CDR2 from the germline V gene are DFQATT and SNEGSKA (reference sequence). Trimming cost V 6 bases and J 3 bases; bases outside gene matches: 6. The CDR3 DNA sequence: TGCAGTGCCCCCCTGACAGGGGAAGAGACCCAGTACTTC. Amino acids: CSAPLTGEETQYF.

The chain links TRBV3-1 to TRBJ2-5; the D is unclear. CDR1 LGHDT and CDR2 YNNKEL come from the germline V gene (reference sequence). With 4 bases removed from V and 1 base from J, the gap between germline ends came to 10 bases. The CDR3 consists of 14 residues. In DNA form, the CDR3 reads TGTGCCAGCAGCCTCAACTCGGTCCAAGAGACCCAGTACTTC. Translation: CASSLNSVQETQYF.

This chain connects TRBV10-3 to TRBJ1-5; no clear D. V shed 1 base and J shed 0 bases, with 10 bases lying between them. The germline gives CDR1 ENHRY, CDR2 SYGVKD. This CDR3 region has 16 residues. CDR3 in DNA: TGTGCCATCAGTGAGTTCGGGGTCTATAGCAATCAGCCCCAGCATTTT. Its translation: CAISEFGVYSNQPQHF.

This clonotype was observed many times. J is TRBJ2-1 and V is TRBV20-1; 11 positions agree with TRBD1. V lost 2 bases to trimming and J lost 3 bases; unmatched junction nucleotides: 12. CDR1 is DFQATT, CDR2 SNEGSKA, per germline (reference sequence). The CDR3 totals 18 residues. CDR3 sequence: CSARPDRGPPANYNEQFF. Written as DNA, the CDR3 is TGCAGTGCTAGACCGGACAGGGGGCCCCCAGCAAACTACAATGAGCAGTTCTTC.

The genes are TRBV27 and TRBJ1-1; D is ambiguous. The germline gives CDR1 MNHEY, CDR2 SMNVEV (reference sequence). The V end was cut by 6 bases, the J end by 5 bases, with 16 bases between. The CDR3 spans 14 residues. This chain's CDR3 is CASSLLRLGTEAFF. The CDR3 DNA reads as TGTGCCAGCAGCCTCCTCAGGCTTGGGACTGAAGCTTTCTTT.

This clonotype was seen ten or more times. CDR3 loop: CASSLGGQGSRKYF. The CDR3 DNA reads TGTGCCAGCAGCTTGGGGGGACAGGGGAGTCGGAAGTACTTC. This sequence joins TRBV5-5 and TRBJ2-7; 10 positions match TRBD1. The CDR3 is made up of 14 amino acids. Germline CDR1 reads SGHKS; CDR2 reads YYEKEE (reference sequence). V lost 0 bases and J lost 11; bases outside the gene matches: 8.

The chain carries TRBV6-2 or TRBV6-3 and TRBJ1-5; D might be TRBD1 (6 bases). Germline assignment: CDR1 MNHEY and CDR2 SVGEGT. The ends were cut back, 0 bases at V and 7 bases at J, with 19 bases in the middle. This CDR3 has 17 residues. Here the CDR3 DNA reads TGTGCCAGCAGTTACTCGAATCAGGGGAAGGCGGGGCAGCCCCAGCATTTT. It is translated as CASSYSNQGKAGQPQHF.

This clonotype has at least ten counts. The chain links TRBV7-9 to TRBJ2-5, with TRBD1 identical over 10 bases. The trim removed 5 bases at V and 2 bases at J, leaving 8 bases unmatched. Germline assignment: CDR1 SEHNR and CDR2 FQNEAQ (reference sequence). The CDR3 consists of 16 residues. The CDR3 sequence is CASSLRQGAVQETQYF. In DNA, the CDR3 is TGTGCCAGCAGCCTGAGACAGGGGGCCGTACAAGAGACCCAGTACTTC.

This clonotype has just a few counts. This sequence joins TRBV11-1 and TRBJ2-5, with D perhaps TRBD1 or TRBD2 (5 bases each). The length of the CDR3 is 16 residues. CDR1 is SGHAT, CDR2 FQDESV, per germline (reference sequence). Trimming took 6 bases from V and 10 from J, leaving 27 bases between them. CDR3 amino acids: CASSYRVGTVYDDQYF. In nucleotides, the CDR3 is TGTGCCAGCAGTTATCGAGTGGGGACGGTGTATGATGACCAGTACTTC.

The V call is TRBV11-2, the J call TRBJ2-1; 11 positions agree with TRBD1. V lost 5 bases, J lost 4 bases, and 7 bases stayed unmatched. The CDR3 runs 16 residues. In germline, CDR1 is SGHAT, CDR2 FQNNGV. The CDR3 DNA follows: TGTGCCAGCAGCCCCGCCGGGACAGGGGGATACAATGAGCAGTTCTTC. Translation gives CASSPAGTGGYNEQFF.